Presented here are 5 T cell receptor beta chains from one specimen sequenced in a study of shared clonotypes between healthy human individuals. Sequencing was performed with immunoSEQ multiplex PCR; in TCRdb, only in-frame clones are kept and a portion is missing. Among some 2.1 million clones, 85% to 95% were seen once, and the ten largest hold 0.1% to 0.15%. What was sequenced was naive CD4+ T cells sorted from blood. Indicated subset: CD45RA+ positively selected. The receptor set was obtained from a man aged 18 to 29 in good health.

V usage is TRBV10-3 and J usage is TRBJ1-6, with D possibly TRBD1 on 5 matching bases. Deletions cut 0 bases from V and 10 bases from J, with 19 bases between. The germline V gene encodes CDR1 ENHRY and CDR2 SYGVKD. The CDR3 is 17 amino acids. This chain's CDR3 is CAISESLSSGSSSPLHF. DNA for the CDR3: TGTGCCATCAGTGAGTCACTTTCATCAGGGTCGTCGTCACCCCTCCACTTT.

This clone is a singleton in its sample. The chain carries TRBV2 and TRBJ2-2, with 9 bases that match TRBD2. The CDR3 has 16 residues. Germline CDR1 and CDR2: SNHLY and FYNNEI. V lost 5 bases and J lost 6; bases outside the gene matches: 10. The DNA for the CDR3 is TGTGCCAGCAGTTGGATGGCGGGAGGGCCTCCCGGGGAGCTGTTTTTT. Amino acid sequence: CASSWMAGGPPGELFF.

The chain recombines TRBV21-1 with TRBJ1-1. TRBV21-1 is assigned pseudogene status. There are 11 residues in the CDR3. CDR3 sequence (DNA): TGTGCCAGCAGCAAAGGAGCTGAAGCTTTCTTT. It translates to CASSKGAEAFF.

Comments on this clone: Distinct nucleotide sequences in the sample also encode this CDR3. J is TRBJ2-2 and V is TRBV10-3; D remains ambiguous. The V and J ends lost 0 bases and 5 bases respectively, with 4 bases between them. Germline loops: CDR1 ENHRY, CDR2 SYGVKD. This CDR3 is 13 amino acids long. This CDR3 reads CAISESVTGELFF. The CDR3 DNA sequence: TGTGCCATCAGTGAGTCAGTTACCGGGGAGCTGTTTTTT.

The rearrangement uses TRBV5-1 and TRBJ1-2; no firm D call. Germline V CDR1 and CDR2: SGHRS, YFSETQ. Trimming stripped 3 bases from V and 4 bases from J, with 13 bases between. The CDR3 consists of 14 residues. The CDR3: CASSWNTATYGYTF. DNA of the CDR3: TGCGCCAGCAGCTGGAATACAGCAACCTATGGCTACACCTTC.